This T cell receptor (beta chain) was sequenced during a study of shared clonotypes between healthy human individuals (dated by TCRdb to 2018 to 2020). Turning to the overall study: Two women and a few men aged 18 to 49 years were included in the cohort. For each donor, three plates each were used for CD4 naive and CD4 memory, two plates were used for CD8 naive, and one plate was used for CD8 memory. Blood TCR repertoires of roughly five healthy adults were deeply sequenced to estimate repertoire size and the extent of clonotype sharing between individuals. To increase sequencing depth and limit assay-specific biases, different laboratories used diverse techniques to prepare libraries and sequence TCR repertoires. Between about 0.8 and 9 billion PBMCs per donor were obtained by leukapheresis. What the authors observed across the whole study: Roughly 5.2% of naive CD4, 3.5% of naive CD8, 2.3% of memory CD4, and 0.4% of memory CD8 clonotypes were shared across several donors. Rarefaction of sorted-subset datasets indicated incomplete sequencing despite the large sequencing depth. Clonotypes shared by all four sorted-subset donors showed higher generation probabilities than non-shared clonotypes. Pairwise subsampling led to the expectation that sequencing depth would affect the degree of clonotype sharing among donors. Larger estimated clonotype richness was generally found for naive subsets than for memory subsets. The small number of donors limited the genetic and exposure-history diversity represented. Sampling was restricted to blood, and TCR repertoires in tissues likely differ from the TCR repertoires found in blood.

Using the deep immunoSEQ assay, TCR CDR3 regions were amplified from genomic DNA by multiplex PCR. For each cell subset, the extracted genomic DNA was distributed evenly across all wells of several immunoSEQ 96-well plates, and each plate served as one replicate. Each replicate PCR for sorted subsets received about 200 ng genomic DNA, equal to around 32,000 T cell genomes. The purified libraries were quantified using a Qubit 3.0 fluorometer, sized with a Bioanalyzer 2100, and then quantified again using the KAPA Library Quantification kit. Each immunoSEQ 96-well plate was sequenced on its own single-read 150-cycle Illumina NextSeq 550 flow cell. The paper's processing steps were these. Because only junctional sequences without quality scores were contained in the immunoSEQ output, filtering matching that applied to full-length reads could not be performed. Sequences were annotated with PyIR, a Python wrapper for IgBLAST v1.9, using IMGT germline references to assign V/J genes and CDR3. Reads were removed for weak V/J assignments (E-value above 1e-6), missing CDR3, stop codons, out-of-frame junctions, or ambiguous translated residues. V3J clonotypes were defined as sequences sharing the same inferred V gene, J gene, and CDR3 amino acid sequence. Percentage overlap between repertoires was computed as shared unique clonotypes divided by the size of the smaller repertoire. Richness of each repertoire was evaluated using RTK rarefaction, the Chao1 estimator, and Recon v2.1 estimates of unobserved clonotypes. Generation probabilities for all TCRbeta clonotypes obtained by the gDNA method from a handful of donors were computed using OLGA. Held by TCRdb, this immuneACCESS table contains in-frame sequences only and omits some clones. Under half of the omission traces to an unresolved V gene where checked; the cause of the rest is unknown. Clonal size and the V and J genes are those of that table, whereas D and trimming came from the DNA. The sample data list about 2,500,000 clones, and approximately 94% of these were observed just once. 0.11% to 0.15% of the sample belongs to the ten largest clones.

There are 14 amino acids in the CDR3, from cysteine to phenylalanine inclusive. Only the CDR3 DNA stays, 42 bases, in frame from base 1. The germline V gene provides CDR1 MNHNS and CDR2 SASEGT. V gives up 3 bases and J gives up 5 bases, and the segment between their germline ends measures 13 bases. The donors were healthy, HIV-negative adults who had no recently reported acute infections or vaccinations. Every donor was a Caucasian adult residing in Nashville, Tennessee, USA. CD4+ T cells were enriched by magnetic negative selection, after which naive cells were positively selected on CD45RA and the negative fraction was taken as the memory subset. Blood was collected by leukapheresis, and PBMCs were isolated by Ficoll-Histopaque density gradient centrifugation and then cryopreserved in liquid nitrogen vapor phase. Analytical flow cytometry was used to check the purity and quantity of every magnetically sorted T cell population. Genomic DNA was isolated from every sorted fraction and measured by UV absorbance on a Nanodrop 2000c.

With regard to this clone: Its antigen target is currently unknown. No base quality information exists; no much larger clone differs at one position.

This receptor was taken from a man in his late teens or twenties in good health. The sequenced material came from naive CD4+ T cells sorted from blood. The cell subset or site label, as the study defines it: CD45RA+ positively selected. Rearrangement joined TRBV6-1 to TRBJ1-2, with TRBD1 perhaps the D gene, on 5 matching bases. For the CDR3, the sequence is CASSDKSRGYGYTF. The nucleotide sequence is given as TGTGCCAGCAGTGACAAGTCCCGGGGGTATGGCTACACCTTC.